This record looks at one T cell receptor (beta chain) sequence and its context. Its cognate antigen is unknown. The data are from a study of T cell responses to AZD1222 COVID-19 vaccine. Study-level points and caveats: Once two AZD1222 doses were given, Spike-specific TCR breadth and depth went up. In a largely white British group with more females than males, clonal diversity was possibly underestimated. Spike-spanning, vaccine-associated CD4 TCRs were dominant at 160-218 and 743-854.

Assay: immunoSEQ multiplex PCR; the TCRdb copy retains only in-frame clones and omits some. The top ten hold less than 2% of the sample, which has approximately 150,000 clones, 91% seen once. Germline V CDR1 and CDR2: ENHRY, SYGVKD. CDR3 length equals 15 residues. J gave up 5 bases and V 8 bases, and 10 bases lay outside the gene matches. The TCR originated in an adult who received the AZD1222 COVID-19 vaccine. The chain uses TRBV10-3 and TRBJ1-2; 11 bases map to TRBD1. The material was peripheral blood, obtained 28 days after the second AZD1222 dose. The CDR3 nucleotides read TGTGCCATCGGAGCCGGACAGGGGGCGGGGTATGGCTACACCTTC. It codes for CAIGAGQGAGYGYTF.